The 7 T cell receptor beta chains given below trace back to one sample, sequenced in a study of kidney transplant recipient with SARS-CoV-2 infection. TCRdb fed the reads into MiXCR, producing one record per CDR3 protein. This sample has fewer than 250,000 distinct CDR3 sequences; roughly 26% occur once, and the top ten carry roughly 7.3%. The sample was a blood sample, taken at baseline and on roughly day 110 from a kidney transplant recipient. Receptors were obtained from a male patient between 25 and 39 years old who had COVID-19 and was a kidney transplant recipient. Some T cells may trace back to the graft donor.

A remark on this clonotype: With a much larger clone just one base away, this may be a read error. The chain combines TRBV10-1 with TRBJ2-5; D might be TRBD2 (6 bases). This CDR3 has 16 amino acids. Trimming removed 2 bases at V and 11 bases at J, with 24 bases between. The germline gives CDR1 WNHNN, CDR2 SYGVQD (reference sequence). The CDR3 loop reads CASSEGVAGYSYGQYF. The CDR3, as DNA: TGCGCCAGCAGTGAGGGTGTCGCGGGATACTCCTACGGGCAGTACTTC.

The rearrangement joins TRBV7-2 to TRBJ2-4, with D possibly being TRBD2 (6 bases). Germline V gives CDR1 SGHTA, CDR2 FQGNSA. V lost 1 base to trimming and J lost 7 bases, with 23 bases between them. The CDR3 extends over 18 amino acids. The DNA of the CDR3 is TGTGCCAGCAGCTTAGGCGTAAGCTTAGCGGAGAGTCCCAACATTCAGTACTTC. Protein sequence: CASSLGVSLAESPNIQYF.

The table lists this clonotype with many counts. V gene TRBV18 combines with J gene TRBJ2-7; D not resolved. This CDR3 has 15 amino acids. Germline V gene sequence: CDR1 KGHSH, CDR2 LQKENI. V shed 2 bases and J shed 5 bases, with 16 bases lying between them. In DNA form, the CDR3 reads TGTGCCAGCTCACCAAGGGCCGGGCCGGTCGACGAGCAGTACTTC. Translated: CASSPRAGPVDEQYF.

With regard to this clonotype: Since a much larger clone is just one base distant, this may be a read error. This sequence joins TRBV18 and TRBJ2-2, with a weak D call TRBD2 (5 bases). The CDR3 has 15 residues. Germline values: CDR1 KGHSH, CDR2 LQKENI. CDR3 sequence reads: CASSPREVYTGELLF. CDR3 coding DNA: TGTGCCAGCTCACCCCGTGAGGTTTACACCGGGGAGCTGCTTTTT.

This clonotype came up once. A much more abundant neighbour one base away suggests this may be a read error. J is TRBJ1-2 and V is TRBV3-1; D uncertain. Germline lookup yields CDR1 LGHDT and CDR2 YNNKEL (reference sequence). The CDR3 loop spans 15 amino acids. CDR3 DNA: TGTGCCAGCAGCCAAGCGCCCGGGGAGGCTTATGGCTGCACCTTC. Translated: CASSQAPGEAYGCTF.

The sample holds many counts of this clonotype. The chain has TRBV6-1 and TRBJ1-2; D is uncertain. Germline V CDR1 and CDR2: MNHNS, SASEGT. Trimming removed 5 bases at V and 4 bases at J, with 23 bases between. CDR3 length equals 17 residues. The CDR3 spells CASSHSRSMRKTYGYTF. The DNA for the CDR3 is TGTGCCAGCAGTCATTCCCGCTCTATGCGAAAGACCTATGGCTACACCTTC.

In regard to this clonotype: One junction end does not reproduce the germline sequence, and a read error may be involved. The chain couples TRBV9 to TRBJ2-7; 10 positions agree with TRBD2. CDR1 and CDR2 from the germline V gene are SGDLS and YYNGEE. CDR3 length: 13 amino acids. The CDR3 DNA reads TGTGCCAGCAGCCTCGGACTAGCGGACGAGCAGTGCTTC. Its protein product is CASSLGLADEQCF.